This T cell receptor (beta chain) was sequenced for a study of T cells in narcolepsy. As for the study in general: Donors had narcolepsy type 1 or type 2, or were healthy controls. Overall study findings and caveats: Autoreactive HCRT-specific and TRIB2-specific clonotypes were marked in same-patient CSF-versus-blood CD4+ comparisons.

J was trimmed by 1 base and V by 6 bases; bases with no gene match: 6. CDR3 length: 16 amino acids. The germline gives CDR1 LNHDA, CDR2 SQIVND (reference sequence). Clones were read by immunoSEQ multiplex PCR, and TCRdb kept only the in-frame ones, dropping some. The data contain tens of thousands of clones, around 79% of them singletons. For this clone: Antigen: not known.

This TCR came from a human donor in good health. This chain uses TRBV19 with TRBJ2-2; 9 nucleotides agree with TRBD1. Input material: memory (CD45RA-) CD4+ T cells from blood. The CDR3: CASSTMDRGNTGELFF. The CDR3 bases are TGTGCCAGTAGCACGATGGACAGGGGGAACACCGGGGAGCTGTTTTTT.